Shown below are 12 T cell receptor beta chains from a single sample sequenced in a study of blood T cell repertoires in COVID-19. The method was immunoSEQ multiplex PCR; TCRdb's version includes in-frame clones alone and lacks a portion of them. The sample yields around 330,000 clones, roughly 90% seen once. Sequencing input: PBMCs or T cells enriched from blood (not recorded which). The receptor set was obtained from a woman aged 40 to 49 who had recovered from COVID-19.

The V gene is TRBV4-3, the J gene TRBJ2-1; 9 bases agree with TRBD1. This CDR3 contains 16 residues. CDR1 is LGHNA, CDR2 YSLEER, per germline. Trimming took 1 base from V and 3 from J; bases not matched to a gene: 4. CDR3 amino acids: CASSQARQGVYNEQFF. CDR3 nucleotides: TGCGCCAGCAGCCAAGCAAGACAGGGGGTCTACAATGAGCAGTTCTTC.

This clone has just a few counts. The V gene is TRBV4-1, the J gene TRBJ2-3, with 9 bases matching TRBD2. CDR3 length equals 16 residues. V trimming: 0 bases; J trimming: 5 bases; junction bases outside the gene matches: 6. CDR1 and CDR2 (germline): MGHRA, YSYEKL. CDR3 DNA: TGCGCCAGCAGCCAAGAAGGGCTAGCGGGAAAAGATACGCAGTATTTT. This translates into CASSQEGLAGKDTQYF.

CDR3 sequence reads: CASSLGRQGSPYEQYF. In nucleotides, the CDR3 is TGTGCCAGCAGCTTAGGCAGGCAGGGGAGCCCCTACGAGCAGTACTTC. The chain links TRBV13 to TRBJ2-7; D might be TRBD1 (6 bases). V shed 0 bases and J shed 2 bases, with 14 bases lying between them. CDR3 size: 16 residues. Germline-derived CDR1 and CDR2 are PRHDT and FYEKMQ (reference sequence).

The rearrangement joins TRBV4-2 to TRBJ1-5; D is undetermined. The V and J ends lost 5 bases and 2 bases respectively, with 13 bases between them. The CDR3 length is 15 residues. CDR1 is LGHNA, CDR2 YNFKEQ, per germline. The CDR3: CASSLGSGGNQPQHF. The CDR3 DNA reads TGTGCCAGCAGCTTGGGGTCCGGGGGCAATCAGCCCCAGCATTTT.

The V and J genes are TRBV7-9 and TRBJ2-3, with 9 bases matching TRBD2. The junction had 4 bases not matched to a gene; V was cut back by 6 bases and J by 3 bases. CDR1 is SEHNR and CDR2 is FQNEAQ in the germline V gene (reference sequence). The CDR3 spans 14 residues. The CDR3: CASRVAGVTDTQYF. DNA of the CDR3: TGTGCCAGCAGGGTAGCGGGAGTGACAGATACGCAGTATTTT.

This rearrangement joins TRBV6-5 to TRBJ2-1; 10 positions match TRBD1. The CDR3 has 15 amino acids. The V gene's germline CDR1 is MNHEY and CDR2 SVGAGI. The trim removed 6 bases at V and 10 bases at J, leaving 12 bases unmatched. The CDR3: CASRWDRGRIGEQFF. CDR3 DNA sequence: TGTGCCAGCAGGTGGGACAGGGGAAGAATAGGAGAGCAGTTCTTC.

The rearrangement joins TRBV7-2 to TRBJ1-4, with no clear D. Germline CDR1 is SGHTA and CDR2 is FQGNSA. V lost 0 bases and J 0 bases, leaving 5 bases between the germline ends. There are 15 residues in the CDR3. The CDR3 DNA reads TGTGCCAGCAGCTTAGCGCAGGCAACTAATGAAAAACTGTTTTTT. Its protein product is CASSLAQATNEKLFF.

The count of this clone is one. This chain joins TRBV20-1 and TRBJ2-5; 12 bases are a match to TRBD2. V was clipped by 3 bases and J by 3 bases; unmatched bases: 8. The CDR3 is 16 residues long. The germline CDR1 and CDR2 sequences are DFQATT and SNEGSKA (reference sequence). CDR3 amino acids: CSASTRLAGAEETQYF. CDR3 coding DNA: TGCAGTGCTAGTACCCGACTAGCGGGGGCCGAAGAGACCCAGTACTTC.

The chain carries TRBV7-2 and TRBJ2-1; tentative D call: TRBD1 (6 bases). Germline CDR1 reads SGHTA; CDR2 reads FQGNSA. This CDR3 spans 16 amino acids. V was pared by 5 bases and J by 2 bases, with 16 bases between. Here the CDR3 DNA reads TGTGCCAGCAGCGCTCAGACAGGAAACGCCTACAATGAGCAGTTCTTC. Its translation is CASSAQTGNAYNEQFF.

This clone was seen more than once but under ten times. The chain has TRBV7-2 and TRBJ2-2; D not resolved. Looked up from germline, CDR1 is SGHTA and CDR2 is FQGNSA. The germline V and J ends were trimmed by 5 bases and 6 bases, with 7 bases remaining between them. CDR3 length: 12 residues. In nucleotides, the CDR3 is TGTGCCAGCAGCCCCAGTGCCGGGGAGCTGTTTTTT. Translation: CASSPSAGELFF.

CDR3 in DNA: TGTGCCAGCAGTTTACAGGTGAATTCACCCCTCCACTTT. It yields the protein CASSLQVNSPLHF. The J gene is TRBJ1-6, the V gene TRBV28; D is undetermined. Deletions cut 2 bases from V and 7 bases from J, with 6 bases between. The CDR3 covers 13 residues. Germline lookup yields CDR1 MDHEN and CDR2 SYDVKM.

The genes are TRBV24-1 and TRBJ2-1; tentatively, D is TRBD2 (6 bases). V was cut by 9 bases and J by 3 bases, with 8 bases left in between. The length of the CDR3 is 12 residues. Per germline, CDR1 KGHDR and CDR2 SFDVKD. Here the CDR3 reads CATGGNYNEQFF. CDR3 bases: TGTGCCACCGGGGGGAACTACAATGAGCAGTTCTTC.